This note documents a single TCR beta chain sequence. The antigen remains unidentified. TCRdb reanalysed the reads using MiXCR and keeps one entry per CDR3 protein. The table has 650,000 to 900,000 distinct CDR3 sequences, roughly 33% seen once; the top ten hold around 11%. This specimen belongs to a study of T cell repertoires in cytomegalovirus infection. Study summary: Alongside well-studied HLA-B-restricted CMV epitopes, recently identified HLA-C-restricted CMV epitopes were also used. Indications came from public TCR beta signatures; they pointed to CMV infection and to a matching HLA type.

This CDR3 is 14 amino acids long. In germline, CDR1 is DFQATT, CDR2 SNEGSKA (reference sequence). V lost 3 bases, J lost 4 bases, and 15 bases lay in between. Broader study findings: There were HLA-C-restricted CMV-specific TCR beta clonotypes dominating the ex vivo response.

The material sequenced was cultured CD8+ T cells from PBMCs, taken from culture after CMV antigen stimulation. This sequence was found in a human donor in good health (CMV status not recorded). Some clones in this sample may be carry-over from other donors' samples. The J gene is TRBJ2-5, the V gene TRBV20-1; D possibly uses TRBD1 or TRBD2 (5 bases each). The CDR3 sequence: CSARVGRNRETQYF. The CDR3 DNA reads TGCAGTGCTAGGGTGGGACGGAACCGAGAGACCCAGTACTTC.